The next 12 T cell receptor beta chains were all read from a single sample in a study of cytomegalovirus exposure and HLA in healthy donors. Use of 60 Vbeta and 13 Jbeta primers characterized the PCR. The assay was immunoSEQ multiplex PCR, and TCRdb's table has in-frame clones only and misses some. The sample lists 110,000 to 150,000 clones; 60% to 80% were seen once. Sequences were obtained from PBMCs. The receptors come from a man aged 35-49 years in good health and CMV-seronegative.

The chain carries TRBV6-6 and TRBJ2-5, with D possibly matching TRBD1 (7 bases). With 3 bases removed from V and 3 bases from J, the gap between germline ends came to 17 bases. Germline V lookup: CDR1 MNHNY, CDR2 SVGAGI (reference sequence). This CDR3 has 16 residues. In nucleotides, the CDR3 is TGTGCCAGCAGTTATTATCGCGGGACAGAAAAAGAGACCCAGTACTTC. Its translation: CASSYYRGTEKETQYF.

This clone was observed a single time. As DNA, the CDR3 is TGTGCCAGCGAGCATACCCAGTGGGGCCCTGGAAACACCATATATTTT. Translating gives CASEHTQWGPGNTIYF. V usage is TRBV7-9 and J usage is TRBJ1-3; tentative D call: TRBD1 (5 bases). The germline V and J ends were trimmed by 8 bases and 2 bases, with 19 bases remaining between them. There are 16 residues in the CDR3. The germline V gene encodes CDR1 SEHNR and CDR2 FQNEAQ (reference sequence).

This clone has only one observation. The rearrangement links TRBV28 to TRBJ2-2; 8 nucleotides align to TRBD1. With V trimmed by 6 bases and J by 6 bases, 12 bases remained unmatched. Germline CDR1 reads MDHEN; CDR2 reads SYDVKM. The CDR3 loop spans 16 amino acids. The CDR3 spells CASSVGRGRWAGELFF. The CDR3 DNA reads as TGTGCCAGCAGCGTGGGCAGGGGGCGCTGGGCCGGGGAGCTGTTTTTT.

The chain carries TRBV18 and TRBJ1-1; possible D gene TRBD1, 6 bases. The CDR3 sequence is 15 residues long. With 1 base removed from V and 5 bases from J, the gap between germline ends came to 14 bases. CDR1 and CDR2 (germline): KGHSH, LQKENI. The DNA for the CDR3 is TGTGCCAGCTCACCACGGGAAGGGGGACGAACTGAAGCTTTCTTT. Protein product: CASSPREGGRTEAFF.

The sample holds a few counts of this clone. The chain employs TRBV5-6 and TRBJ1-1; no firm D call. The CDR3 contains 15 residues. The V end was cut by 0 bases, the J end by 1 base, with 10 bases between. Per the germline V gene, CDR1 is SGHDT and CDR2 is YYEEEE. Here the CDR3 reads CASSLGPPPNTEAFF. CDR3 in DNA: TGTGCCAGCAGCTTGGGGCCGCCGCCGAACACTGAAGCTTTCTTT.

V gene TRBV5-1 combines with J gene TRBJ2-3; D gene unclear. The germline CDR1 and CDR2 sequences are SGHRS and YFSETQ. The germline V and J ends were trimmed by 0 bases and 0 bases, with 8 bases remaining between them. CDR3 length equals 15 residues. For the CDR3, the DNA is TGCGCCAGCAGCTTGGCAGAAGCGAGCACAGATACGCAGTATTTT. Translated, it gives CASSLAEASTDTQYF.

This sequence joins TRBV6-1 and TRBJ2-5, with no clear D. The DNA end is more similar to TRBJ2-7, so the J call may be wrong. The CDR3 is 13 residues long. In germline, CDR1 is MNHNS, CDR2 SASEGT. The CDR3, as DNA: TGTGCCAGCAGTGAGGGCCTGACCTACGAGCAGTACTTC. It translates to CASSEGLTYEQYF.

This chain uses TRBV2 with TRBJ1-2; D unresolved. V dropped 9 bases and J dropped 2 bases, with 10 bases sitting between them. The germline V gene has CDR1 SNHLY and CDR2 FYNNEI. The CDR3 covers 12 residues. CDR3 amino acids: CASTTRNYGYTF. DNA for the CDR3: TGTGCCAGTACGACACGGAACTATGGCTACACCTTC.

V gene TRBV25-1 combines with J gene TRBJ1-2; 9 bases agree with TRBD1. Losses at the gene ends were 0 bases for V and 6 bases for J; bases not matched to a gene: 8. This CDR3 contains 16 residues. CDR1 is MGHDK, CDR2 SYGVNS, per germline. CDR3 nucleotide sequence: TGTGCCAGCAGTGAATATCCCGGACAGGGGAAGGATGGCTACACCTTC. Amino acids: CASSEYPGQGKDGYTF.

The genes are TRBV25-1 and TRBJ2-6; the D gene is possibly TRBD1 (6 bases). Germline CDR1 and CDR2: MGHDK and SYGVNS. V was cut by 4 bases and J by 4 bases, with 20 bases left in between. CDR3 size: 18 residues. CDR3 loop: CASSVSQGRRKGANVLTF. The CDR3 DNA reads as TGTGCCAGCAGTGTGAGCCAGGGGAGACGTAAGGGGGCCAACGTCCTGACTTTC.

This chain joins TRBV7-6 and TRBJ1-4; 7 positions match TRBD1. The germline V gene has CDR1 SGHVS and CDR2 FNYEAQ. Trimming at V came to 2 bases and at J to 8 bases, leaving 5 bases not matched to a gene. The CDR3 covers 14 residues. CDR3 in DNA: TGTGCCAGCAGCTTAAACAGGGGCTTAGAAAAACTGTTTTTT. Amino acid sequence: CASSLNRGLEKLFF.

This chain joins TRBV5-1 and TRBJ2-5, with TRBD1 as a possible D gene (5 bases). Germline CDR1 SGHRS, CDR2 YFSETQ. Trimming took 0 bases from V and 3 from J, leaving 12 bases between them. This CDR3 has 15 residues. The DNA of the CDR3 is TGCGCCAGCAGCTTGGGGGCTACCAGGGAAGAGACCCAGTACTTC. This sequence encodes CASSLGATREETQYF.